These 9 T cell receptor beta chains originate from one sample sequenced in a study of HIV-infected patients and healthy controls. The repertoire came from unfractionated whole blood and reflected all unsorted peripheral T cells. Reverse transcription used around 500 ng RNA and constant-region primers for alpha and beta. Separate chain-specific third strand synthesis with multiplexing indices produced the alpha and beta libraries. From the 5' RACE reads, TCRdb called clonotypes with MiXCR, one entry per CDR3 protein. Altogether roughly 15,000 distinct CDR3 sequences are present, 9% to 9.5% being singletons, with the ten largest covering around 5.5%. Sequenced sample: blood. The source is an adult in good health.

V and J are TRBV6-6 and TRBJ2-5; 7 positions match TRBD1. Per germline, CDR1 MNHNY and CDR2 SVGAGI (reference sequence). This CDR3 contains 14 residues. V shed 2 bases, J shed 2 bases, and the junction held 2 bases outside the gene matches. CDR3 nucleotide sequence: TGTGCCAGCAGTTACGGGACAGCTCAAGAGACCCAGTACTTC. Protein sequence: CASSYGTAQETQYF.

This clonotype was found many times. This chain uses TRBV6-5 with TRBJ2-1; 9 bases map to TRBD2. Trimming removed 6 bases from V and 4 bases from J; junction bases left unmatched: 4. CDR3 length equals 14 residues. Germline assignment: CDR1 MNHEY and CDR2 SVGAGI. The CDR3 reads CASRIAGEYNEQFF. The DNA for the CDR3 is TGTGCCAGCAGAATAGCGGGAGAGTACAATGAGCAGTTCTTC.

By frequency in the sample, this clonotype is medium-sized (0.01 to 0.1%). This chain connects TRBV7-9 to TRBJ1-1; D perhaps matches TRBD1 (6 bases). The length of the CDR3 is 17 residues. Trimming took 1 base from V and 8 from J, leaving 23 bases between them. The V gene's germline CDR1 is SEHNR and CDR2 FQNEAQ (reference sequence). The CDR3 loop reads CASSLVGGPPIITEAFF. CDR3 DNA: TGTGCCAGCAGCTTAGTGGGGGGCCCCCCGATAATTACCGAAGCTTTCTTT.

This clonotype was seen repeatedly, ten times or more. The chain carries TRBV12-5 and TRBJ1-5; a possible D gene is TRBD1 (6 bases). Per germline, CDR1 LGHNT and CDR2 FRNRAP. The CDR3 contains 16 residues. The V end lost 5 bases, the J end lost 1 base, and 15 bases lay between the germline ends. The CDR3, as DNA: TGTGCTAGTGGTCCCGAACTGACAGGAAGCAATCAGCCCCAGCATTTT. Its protein is CASGPELTGSNQPQHF.

This clonotype showed up many times. The chain is built from TRBV12-3 or TRBV12-4 and TRBJ2-1, with TRBD2 identical over 10 bases. This CDR3 is 15 amino acids long. The junction had 9 bases not matched to a gene; V was cut back by 3 bases and J by 10 bases. This CDR3 is CASSFTSGISGEQFF. The CDR3 region has the DNA TGTGCCAGCAGTTTTACTAGCGGGATATCTGGGGAGCAGTTCTTC.

The chain employs TRBV20-1 and TRBJ2-7; no definite D call. CDR3 length equals 12 residues. The germline V and J ends were trimmed by 4 bases and 5 bases, with 12 bases remaining between them. Germline V gene lookup returns CDR1 DFQATT and CDR2 SNEGSKA (reference sequence). CDR3 nucleotide sequence: TGCAGTGCTACTAGACAAGCTGACGAGCAGTACGTC. This sequence encodes CSATRQADEQYV.

This clonotype is medium-sized within its sample. The chain employs TRBV12-2 and TRBJ2-7; the table's D call, TRBD1, was not checked against the DNA. TRBV12-2 is an annotated pseudogene. The CDR3 runs 12 residues. The CDR3 here is CAADRGDYEQYV. The CDR3 DNA reads TGTGCAGCCGACAGGGGAGACTACGAGCAGTACGTC.

This sequence joins TRBV3-1 and TRBJ1-1, with a weak D call TRBD1 (6 bases). Germline V CDR1 and CDR2: LGHDT, YNNKEL (reference sequence). The length of the CDR3 is 12 residues. With 4 bases removed from V and 7 bases from J, the gap between germline ends came to 10 bases. This chain's CDR3 is CASSRGQNEAFF. CDR3 bases: TGTGCCAGCAGCCGAGGACAGAATGAAGCTTTCTTT.

This clonotype was counted ten times or more. V gene TRBV29-1 combines with J gene TRBJ2-7, with D possibly TRBD1 on 5 matching bases. V lost 7 bases to trimming and J lost 4 bases, with 17 bases between them. Germline values: CDR1 SQVTM, CDR2 ANQGSEA. The CDR3 has 13 amino acids. The CDR3 is CSAAGAFLYEQYV. CDR3 nucleotides: TGCAGCGCAGCTGGGGCCTTCCTGTACGAGCAGTACGTC.